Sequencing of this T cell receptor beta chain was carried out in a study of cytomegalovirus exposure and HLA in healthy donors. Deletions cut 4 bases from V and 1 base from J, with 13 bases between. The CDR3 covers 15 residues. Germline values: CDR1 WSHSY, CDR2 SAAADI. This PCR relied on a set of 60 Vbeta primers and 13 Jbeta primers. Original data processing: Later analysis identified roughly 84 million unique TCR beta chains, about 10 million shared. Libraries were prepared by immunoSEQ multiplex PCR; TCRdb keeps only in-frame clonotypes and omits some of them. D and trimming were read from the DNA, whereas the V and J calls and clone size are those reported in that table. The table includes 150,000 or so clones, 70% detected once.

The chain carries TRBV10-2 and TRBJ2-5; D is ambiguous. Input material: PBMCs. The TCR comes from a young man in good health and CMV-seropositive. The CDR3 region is CASSGYWQAQETQYF. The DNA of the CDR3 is TGCGCCAGCAGTGGTTATTGGCAGGCCCAAGAGACCCAGTACTTC.